These T cell receptor beta chains were read from a single sample in a study of neurological immune-mediated disorders. TCRdb re-called the 5' RACE reads with MiXCR, one entry per CDR3 protein. The sample holds roughly 76,000 distinct CDR3 sequences, roughly 13% seen once. The specimen was PBMCs. The source of these receptors is a woman aged 45 to 65 in good health. The CDR3 runs from the conserved cysteine through the conserved F or W. A D gene is named only where the DNA matches it firmly. Size values are once, few and many counts, or a class for expanded clones, and some rows have none.

TRBJ2-7 | TRBV7-2 | many | TRBD2 | CASSLEGGLAGAYEQYF | TGTGCCAGCAGCTTAGAAGGGGGACTAGCGGGGGCCTACGAGCAGTACTTC
TRBJ2-7 | TRBV14 | - | - | CASSPRSGDYEQYF | TGTGCCAGCAGCCCTCGGTCGGGGGACTACGAGCAGTACTTC
TRBJ1-5 | TRBV5-1 | many | - | CASSLGQSNQPQHF | TGCGCCAGCAGCTTGGGACAGAGCAATCAGCCCCAGCATTTT
TRBJ2-2 | TRBV12-3/TRBV12-4 | many | - | CASSLAATRGELFF | TGTGCCAGCAGTTTAGCAGCTACACGCGGGGAGCTGTTTTTT
TRBJ1-1 | TRBV6-6 | - | TRBD1 | CASSPGQGPTEAFF | TGTGCCAGCAGTCCCGGACAGGGACCAACTGAAGCTTTCTTT
TRBJ2-1 | TRBV15 | few | TRBD2 | CATSREAGTSGSNEQFF | TGTGCCACCAGCAGAGAGGCCGGGACTAGCGGGAGCAATGAGCAGTTCTTC
TRBJ2-3 | TRBV11-3 | many | - | CASSLGGGSTDTQYF | TGTGCCAGCAGCTTGGGAGGAGGTTCCACAGATACGCAGTATTTT
TRBJ2-7 | TRBV6-2/TRBV6-3 | many | - | CASSYVGSSYEQYF | TGTGCCAGCAGTTACGTGGGTTCCTCCTACGAGCAGTACTTC
TRBJ2-7 | TRBV5-1 | many | - | CASSVGQLQGEQYF | TGCGCCAGCAGCGTGGGACAACTCCAGGGGGAGCAGTACTTC
TRBJ2-7 | TRBV7-9 | many | TRBD2 | CASSLRLAGGGSYEQYF | TGTGCCAGCAGCTTACGACTAGCGGGAGGAGGATCCTACGAGCAGTACTTC
TRBJ1-5 | TRBV12-3/TRBV12-4 | - | TRBD1 | CASSWDRETQPQHF | TGTGCCAGCAGTTGGGACAGGGAAACTCAGCCCCAGCATTTT
TRBJ2-3 | TRBV28 | many | - | CASFSWASGTDTQYF | TGTGCTTCATTTTCTTGGGCTAGCGGCACAGATACGCAGTATTTT
TRBJ2-2 | TRBV5-5 | many | - | CASSLEVRDLTGELFF | TGTGCCAGCAGCTTGGAGGTCAGGGACCTCACCGGGGAGCTGTTTTTT
TRBJ2-1 | TRBV5-1 | many | - | CASSLSVIGQAEQFF | TGCGCCAGCAGCTTGTCGGTCATCGGCCAGGCTGAGCAGTTCTTC
TRBJ1-5 | TRBV5-1 | - | - | CAISLESGADTQHF | TGCGCCATCAGCTTGGAGAGTGGCGCAGATACGCAGCATTTT
TRBJ2-1 | TRBV20-1 | once | - | CSANLREGSFNSYNEQFF | TGCAGTGCTAATCTGAGAGAGGGGTCGTTCAATTCCTACAATGAGCAGTTCTTC
TRBJ1-2 | TRBV12-3/TRBV12-4 | many | - | CASSSPGATYGYTF | TGTGCCAGCAGTTCCCCCGGAGCGACCTATGGCTACACCTTC
TRBJ2-3 | TRBV7-8 | - | TRBD2 | CASNQSGTSGTGVTQYF | TGTGCCAGCAACCAATCCGGGACTAGCGGGACCGGAGTTACGCAGTATTTT
TRBJ2-6 | TRBV7-3 | - | - | CASSLMTGQSSGANVLTF | TGTGCCAGCAGCTTAATGACAGGTCAGAGCTCTGGGGCCAACGTCCTGACTTTC
TRBJ1-6 | TRBV2 | many | - | CASSDQFNSPLHF | TGTGCCAGCAGTGACCAGTTTAATTCACCCCTCCACTTT
TRBJ2-1 | TRBV9 | many | TRBD1 | CASSETGDSYNEQFF | TGTGCCAGCAGCGAAACAGGGGACTCCTACAATGAGCAGTTCTTC
TRBJ1-3 | TRBV5-5 | many | - | CASSSTGSGNTIYF | TGTGCCAGCAGTTCTACAGGCTCTGGAAACACCATATATTTT
TRBJ1-2 | TRBV5-1 | many | - | CASSLNYGGVYGYTF | TGCGCCAGCAGCTTGAATTACGGAGGGGTTTATGGCTACACCTTC
TRBJ2-2 | TRBV5-6 | many | - | CASSKAGAGGGELFF | TGTGCCAGCAGCAAAGCCGGGGCCGGAGGGGGGGAGCTGTTTTTT
TRBJ2-7 | TRBV5-1 | many | - | CASSPGRDLPLEQYF | TGCGCCAGCAGCCCCGGCAGGGACCTCCCCCTCGAGCAGTACTTC
TRBJ1-2 | TRBV6-2/TRBV6-3 | many | - | CASTKLQGTYGYTF | TGTGCCAGCACAAAACTACAGGGAACCTATGGCTACACCTTC
TRBJ1-5 | TRBV6-5 | many | - | CASSYSSGASNQPQHF | TGTGCCAGCAGTTACTCGTCGGGGGCAAGCAATCAGCCCCAGCATTTT
TRBJ2-7 | TRBV20-1 | many | - | CSARETGPYEQYF | TGCAGTGCTAGAGAGACGGGCCCCTACGAGCAGTACTTC
TRBJ2-3 | TRBV5-6 | - | TRBD2 | CASSPLSAGGTDTQYF | TGTGCCAGCAGCCCCCTATCAGCGGGAGGAACAGATACGCAGTATTTT
TRBJ2-7 | TRBV6-5 | many | - | CASSYGAGGNEQYF | TGTGCCAGCAGTTACGGTGCAGGGGGGAACGAGCAGTACTTC
TRBJ2-3 | TRBV6-1 | many | - | CASGLRTDTQYF | TGTGCCAGTGGTCTTCGAACAGATACGCAGTATTTT
TRBJ2-3 | TRBV5-1 | many | - | CASSLAQNTDTQYF | TGCGCCAGCAGCTTGGCCCAGAACACAGATACGCAGTATTTT